The source of this T cell receptor (beta chain) is a study of T cell responses to AZD1222 COVID-19 vaccine (dated by TCRdb to the early 2020s). Concerning the study at large: TCR sequencing covered about 230 trial participants: 207 given two doses of AZD1222 and 26 given two doses of MenACWY control vaccine. Enrollment into the trials was organized by age into subgroups of 18-55, 56-69 and 70-plus years, and those subgroups contained roughly 150, 30 and 60 TCR-sequenced participants, respectively. General conclusions and limits of the study: Only five to seven AZD1222 recipients were SARS-CoV-2 seropositive at baseline, limiting conclusions about previously exposed vaccinees. Participants were mostly white British and included more females than males, and it was suggested by the authors that clonal diversity may have been underestimated. The whole spike protein was spanned by vaccine-associated CD4 TCRs, and dominant responses were seen in regions 160-218 and 743-854. After two AZD1222 doses, both the breadth and the depth of spike-specific TCRs were significantly higher than at day 0 and than in MenACWY recipients. Epitopes outside the regions mutated in the B.1.351 and B.1.1.7 variants were reportedly recognized by nearly half of the unique spike-specific TCRs. No day 14 peak-response samples were available, so repertoires were characterized only after the peak T cell response. In the small 56-69-year group, the increase in depth fell short of significance, most likely because of low power.

The CDR3 regions of human TCRbeta chains were subjected to immunosequencing. Per the source publication's procedure: Repertoire TCRs were checked for matches against a reference library of SARS-CoV-2-specific TCRs that had been generated using the MIRA antigen-specificity platform. Breadth was defined as the fraction of unique TCRs that were SARS-CoV-2-associated, and depth was defined as the fraction of total T cells that were SARS-CoV-2-associated. Each spike-specific TCR was assigned to its reactive spike region and to a CD4 or CD8 class using the MIRA data. Log10-transformed breadth and depth values were compared by one-way ANOVA with Sidak's multiple comparisons tests. Sourced from immuneACCESS, this table was stored by TCRdb with only in-frame sequences that have V and J called. A share of the clones is absent; for the studies checked, an unresolved V gene accounts for under half, and the remainder has no known explanation. From that table come the V and J calls and clone size; the DNA was used to work out D and trimming. This sample holds fewer than 130,000 clones; around 90% were observed only once. Together, the top ten hold around 2.5% of the sample.

This specimen's time point label, per the study, means: about 28 days (+/-7) after the second vaccine dose. AZD1222 recipients given second doses at about 4 weeks or at about 12 weeks were pooled, since spike-specific TCR depth and breadth were not found to differ between the two schedules. Samples from vaccinated people were obtained from the UK trials COV001 and COV002, which included a single-blind randomized controlled phase 2/3 trial of AZD1222 (ChAdOx1 nCoV-19) in healthy adults. For TCRbeta chain sequencing, PBMC samples were collected from trial participants at day 0 and at day 28 after the second dose. CDR1 and CDR2 (LNHDA, SQIVND) derive from the germline V gene (reference sequence). Reading from cysteine to phenylalanine, the CDR3 counts 15 amino acids. Only the CDR3 portion is preserved as DNA: 45 bases, with reading frame beginning at the first base. The germline V and J ends show losses of 3 bases and 8 bases respectively, and no gene match explains 8 bases of the junction.

Points on this clone: This clone's antigen is unknown. No base quality values were provided; no much bigger clone lies one nucleotide off.

The sample was peripheral blood, taken 28 days after the second AZD1222 dose. This chain joins TRBV19 to TRBJ1-4, and TRBD1 matches 8 of the central bases. This receptor was obtained from an adult who received the AZD1222 COVID-19 vaccine. The CDR3 loop reads CASSMAPGGGEKLFF. The DNA sequence follows: TGTGCCAGTAGTATGGCCCCAGGGGGCGGAGAAAAACTGTTTTTT.